These 17 T cell receptor beta chains share one sample of origin, sequenced in a study of blood T cell repertoires in COVID-19. TCRdb's table, derived via immunoSEQ multiplex PCR, lists solely in-frame clones and lacks some. The top ten clones hold about 8.2% of a sample with about 250,000 clones, almost 85% of them seen once. The source material was PBMCs or T cells enriched from blood (not recorded which). The receptor source for this set is a woman aged 50 to 60 with acute COVID-19.

The rearrangement links TRBV5-1 to TRBJ2-2, with 7 bases lining up with TRBD2. CDR3 length: 16 amino acids. CDR1 is SGHRS and CDR2 is YFSETQ in the germline V gene. J gave up 3 bases and V 2 bases, and 7 bases lay outside the gene matches. CDR3 in amino acids: CASSLEAGVHTGELFF. The CDR3 region has the DNA TGCGCCAGCAGCTTAGAGGCGGGGGTCCACACCGGGGAGCTGTTTTTT.

The chain uses TRBV2 and TRBJ2-5; D perhaps matches TRBD1 (6 bases). V lost 8 bases to trimming and J lost 1 base, with 11 bases between them. From germline, CDR1 is SNHLY and CDR2 FYNNEI. CDR3 length: 13 residues. The CDR3 DNA reads as TGTGCCAGCCGTGGGGGCAGCCAAGAGACCCAGTACTTC. It encodes CASRGGSQETQYF. Variable domain in full (rest from reference TRBV2 and TRBJ2-5): EPEVTQTPSHQVTQMGQEVILRCVPISNHLYFYWYRQILGQKVEFLVSFYNNEISEKSEIFDDQFSVERPDGSNFTLKIRSTKLEDSAMYFCASRGGSQETQYFGPGTRLLVL.

Of note for this clone: The sample holds other DNA sequences that translate to the same CDR3. The chain carries TRBV3-1 (or the pseudogene TRBV3-2) and TRBJ2-3, with 10 bases fitting TRBD1. From germline, CDR1 is LGHDT and CDR2 YNNKEL (reference sequence). Trimming cost V 0 bases and J 2 bases; bases outside gene matches: 5. The CDR3 totals 17 residues. Here the CDR3 DNA reads TGTGCCAGCAGCCAAGAGACCGGGACAGGGGACACAGATACGCAGTATTTT. Its translation: CASSQETGTGDTDTQYF.

This clone was recorded a few times. The chain joins TRBV6-2 or TRBV6-3 to TRBJ1-6; D uncertain. CDR1 is MNHEY, CDR2 SVGEGT, per germline. This CDR3 region has 17 residues. V was clipped by 6 bases and J by 1 base, with 16 bases between them. The CDR3 DNA reads TGTGCCAGCAGCCCTATGGTGGAGGGATCCTATAATTCACCCCTCCACTTT. It translates to CASSPMVEGSYNSPLHF.

This clone has more than one count but fewer than ten. The chain recombines TRBV6-5 with TRBJ2-1, with D perhaps matching TRBD2 (6 bases). Germline loops: CDR1 MNHEY, CDR2 SVGAGI. The V gene lost 2 bases and the J gene lost 4 bases, with 15 bases spanning the gap. This CDR3 spans 16 amino acids. The CDR3 here is CASSYGVVAAYNEQFF. CDR3 DNA sequence: TGTGCCAGCAGTTACGGTGTGGTAGCGGCATACAATGAGCAGTTCTTC.

The V gene is TRBV29-1, the J gene TRBJ1-2; D unclear. This CDR3 spans 12 amino acids. Trimming took 0 bases from V and 6 from J, leaving 8 bases between them. Germline V CDR1 and CDR2: SQVTM, ANQGSEA. The CDR3 reads CSVEDTTDGYTF. The CDR3 DNA follows: TGCAGCGTTGAAGATACAACCGATGGCTACACCTTC.

This chain uses TRBV9 with TRBJ2-1; TRBD2 is a possible D gene (5 bases). The germline V gene has CDR1 SGDLS and CDR2 YYNGEE. Trimming cost V 4 bases and J 8 bases, with 16 bases left between them. The CDR3 is 14 amino acids. CDR3 DNA sequence: TGTGCCAGCAGCTTCACGTCCAGCGGACATGAGCAGTTCTTC. The encoded protein is CASSFTSSGHEQFF.

A single count supports this clone. The V call is TRBV7-2, the J call TRBJ1-1; 9 bases fit TRBD1. The V segment lost 5 bases and the J segment 6 bases; nucleotides outside the gene matches: 10. The CDR3 is 15 amino acids. CDR1 and CDR2 from the germline V gene are SGHTA and FQGNSA. The CDR3 spells CASSTRDRVTSEAFF. CDR3 DNA sequence: TGTGCCAGCAGCACCCGGGACAGGGTAACGTCTGAAGCTTTCTTT.

CDR3 sequence (DNA): TGTGCCAGCAGTACGGGGATTCCAACTTACACCGGGGAGCTGTTTTTT. This gives the protein CASSTGIPTYTGELFF. The chain combines TRBV27 with TRBJ2-2, with D possibly being TRBD2 (5 bases). Germline V gives CDR1 MNHEY, CDR2 SMNVEV (reference sequence). The CDR3 sequence is 16 residues long. Trimming shortened V by 5 bases and J by 3 bases, and 16 bases separated the two germline ends.

The genes are TRBV7-9 and TRBJ2-7; TRBD2 aligns across 11 bases. The trim removed 4 bases at V and 3 bases at J, leaving 11 bases unmatched. Germline lookup yields CDR1 SEHNR and CDR2 FQNEAQ (reference sequence). This CDR3 is 17 amino acids long. In DNA form, the CDR3 reads TGTGCCAGCAGCTACGGACTAGCGGGCGCAACCCGCTACGAGCAGTACTTC. Translated: CASSYGLAGATRYEQYF.

The V gene is TRBV20-1, the J gene TRBJ2-3, with D hard to call. This CDR3 has 15 residues. CDR1 is DFQATT and CDR2 is SNEGSKA in the germline V gene (reference sequence). Trimming left V 3 bases short and J 1 base short, with 14 bases between. The CDR3 sequence: CSASQARSGTDTQYF. The CDR3 coding sequence is TGCAGTGCTAGTCAAGCGAGATCTGGCACAGATACGCAGTATTTT.

The chain carries TRBV4-3 and TRBJ1-3, with D possibly matching TRBD1 (5 bases). Germline V gene data show CDR1 as LGHNA and CDR2 as YSLEER. V lost 1 base and J lost 1, with 14 bases in between. The CDR3 has 17 residues. CDR3 residues: CASSQGVQGLSGNTIYF. DNA of the CDR3: TGCGCCAGCAGCCAAGGTGTGCAGGGTCTATCTGGAAACACCATATATTTT.

This clone was seen a single time. The J gene is TRBJ2-5, the V gene TRBV7-3, with a tentative D call TRBD2 (6 bases). Trimming pared 5 bases from V and 2 bases from J, leaving 18 bases between. This CDR3 contains 16 residues. Germline CDR1 reads SGHTA; CDR2 reads FQGTGA. In nucleotides, the CDR3 is TGTGCCAGCAGCCTTAACGGTGCGGGGCTTCAAGAGACCCAGTACTTC. Amino acid sequence: CASSLNGAGLQETQYF.

V is TRBV30 and J is TRBJ1-3; TRBD1 is a possible D gene (5 bases). Trimming removed 0 bases at V and 0 bases at J, with 12 bases between. The germline gives CDR1 GTSNPN, CDR2 SVGIG (reference sequence). The CDR3 length is 16 residues. DNA of the CDR3: TGTGCCTGGAGTGTAAGAGTCACAGGCTCTGGAAACACCATATATTTT. Protein product: CAWSVRVTGSGNTIYF.

The chain has TRBV19 and TRBJ1-2; TRBD1 aligns across 8 bases. Looked up from germline, CDR1 is LNHDA and CDR2 is SQIVND (reference sequence). This CDR3 comprises 15 residues. The V and J ends lost 3 bases and 5 bases, in that order; junction bases with no gene match: 8. In nucleotides, the CDR3 is TGTGCCAGTAGTATGTGGGGGACAGGAGTATATGGCTACACCTTC. This translates into CASSMWGTGVYGYTF. Together with reference TRBV19 and TRBJ1-2, the CDR3 gives the full variable domain: DGGITQSPKYLFRKEGQNVTLSCEQNLNHDAMYWYRQDPGQGLRLIYYSQIVNDFQKGDIAEGYSVSREKKESFPLTVTSAQKNPTAFYLCASSMWGTGVYGYTFGSGTRLTVV.

The J gene is TRBJ2-1, the V gene TRBV7-9; 11 bases are shared with TRBD2. The J segment lost 2 bases and the V segment lost 10 bases, leaving 16 bases of the junction unmatched. This CDR3 comprises 18 residues. CDR1 SEHNR and CDR2 FQNEAQ come from the germline V gene (reference sequence). CDR3 sequence reads: CAIVPASGGTTPYNEQFF. The CDR3 region has the DNA TGTGCCATAGTCCCAGCTAGCGGGGGGACAACTCCCTACAATGAGCAGTTCTTC.

V is TRBV7-9 and J is TRBJ2-5; 7 positions agree with TRBD2. Germline values: CDR1 SEHNR, CDR2 FQNEAQ (reference sequence). This CDR3 is 14 amino acids long. Germline trimming cut 6 bases from V and 3 bases from J; bases unmatched to any gene: 7. In DNA, the CDR3 is TGTGCCAGCAGGCCCCTGGGGGGGGAAGAGACCCAGTACTTC. It encodes CASRPLGGEETQYF. The variable domain in full, with the rest retrieved from reference TRBV7-9 and TRBJ2-5, is DTGVSQNPRHKITKRGQNVTFRCDPISEHNRLYWYRQTLGQGPEFLTYFQNEAQLEKSRLLSDRFSAERPKGSFSTLEIQRTEQGDSAMYLCASRPLGGEETQYFGPGTRLLVL.